This T cell receptor (beta chain) was sequenced for a study of identical twins (dated by TCRdb to 2016 to 2017). Broadly, across the study: To test whether fetal clonotypes persist, this study deep-sequenced TCR alpha and beta repertoires from monozygotic twins, from unrelated adults of various ages, and from cord blood. To rule out contamination, the twin experiments were replicated at different times with different library preparation protocols.

Only healthy Caucasian donors were included. The twin cohort comprised three pairs of female monozygotic twins, all aged about 18 to 30 years. Peripheral blood mononuclear cells were used as the source from which RNA for TCR libraries was isolated. Library construction relied on 5' RACE. The instrument given in TCRdb is Illumina HiSeq 2000. A universal primer binding site was introduced by template switching, and a unique molecular identifier was present in the final cDNA, enabling accurate counting of TCR cDNA molecules. First-strand cDNA for TCR alpha and beta chains was synthesized from specific primers in the conserved constant-segment region. To control for contamination, every cDNA library carried two barcodes: a SMART-Mk sample barcode plus Illumina barcodes. TruSeq adapter sequences and Illumina sample barcodes were added in two successive PCR steps. The TCR alpha and beta cDNA libraries were sequenced on the Illumina HiSeq platform using custom primers. Per the source publication's procedure: MiGEC processed the raw reads to extract unique molecular identifiers, while MiXCR was used to determine the CDR3 positions. Recombination models were inferred per individual with the repgenHMM and IGoR tools using an EM algorithm. The tcR package in R was used for shared clonotype analysis, with sharing normalized by the product of cloneset sizes. To study raw recombination without the effects of thymic and clonal selection, out-of-frame nonproductive sequences were analyzed. The public sequencing data were trimmed at Q25 with fastp and processed into clonotypes with MiXCR by TCRdb, which kept only in-frame beta chains. Every CDR3 protein is listed once, alongside the most common genes and DNA of its rows. The V and J calls and clone size are TCRdb's, not the authors'. This sample lists approximately 890,000 distinct CDR3 sequences; roughly an eighth were detected once. The leading ten clones occupy about 1.5% of the sample.

Broad study findings and their caveats: Because the same donors could not be followed over many years, conclusions were based on cross-sectional statistical analysis. Abundant cord blood beta clonotypes had fewer insertions, young adult naive repertoires showed a similar but weaker trend, and memory repertoires showed no such trend. Zero-insertion analyses could be partly confounded by invariant T cells such as MAIT and iNKT, though diverse VJ usage argued against such confounding for most clonotypes. The excess sharing between twins in beta out-of-frame sequences was weaker because fewer shared sequences reduced the signal-to-noise ratio. In monozygotic twins, out-of-frame TCR alpha sharing was systematically underestimated by recombination models, although the models agreed with sharing between unrelated individuals. Compared with coincidental sharing between unrelated individuals, out-of-frame TCR alpha sequences shared between twins had an excess of sequences with low generation probability.

The cysteine opens and the phenylalanine closes a CDR3 of 14 amino acids. Kept here is only the CDR3 DNA, which spans 42 bases and is read in frame from base 1. Trimming removed 1 base from V and 8 bases from J, leaving 12 bases between the germline ends. This clonotype was found a few times. Its specific antigen is unknown. Per-nucleotide qualities are absent, and no much larger clonotype sits a single base away. These sequences were also reported in another study, on yellow fever vaccine responses in identical twins. Per that second paper: According to the authors, in identical twins the way T cells responded to vaccination appeared partly convergent and partly personalized. In the study, vaccine-responding T cell clones were precisely tracked in identical twins.

The source of this sequence is a woman between 18 and 30 years old in good health. The V and J segments used are TRBV12-3 or TRBV12-4 and TRBJ2-1; the D segment could be TRBD2, given 5 matching bases. Specimen: PBMCs. The bases read TGTGCCAGCAGTTTAGGTCGGCTAGCTCATGAGCAGTTCTTC. Its translation is CASSLGRLAHEQFF.